This passage covers 18 T cell receptor beta chains from one sample sequenced in a study of early T cells in non-severe SARS-CoV-2 infection listed by TCRdb under 2021. The library was obtained by 5' RACE. TCRdb names NextSeq 500 as the instrument used. The public sequencing data were trimmed at Q25 with fastp and processed into clonotypes with MiXCR by TCRdb, which kept only in-frame beta chains. Every distinct CDR3 protein forms one entry, paired with its most common genes and DNA. This sample is represented by 95,000 to 100,000 distinct CDR3 sequences; around 10% of them were singletons. The ten largest clones add up to about 5% of the sample. The sequenced sample was whole blood. Every receptor here comes from an adult who was a healthcare worker with PCR-confirmed SARS-CoV-2 infection or an uninfected control (not recorded which).

This clonotype occurred a few times. The chain recombines TRBV30 with TRBJ1-2; D may be TRBD1 (5 bases). The CDR3 loop spans 13 amino acids. The V and J ends lost 2 bases and 4 bases respectively, with 11 bases between them. Per germline, CDR1 GTSNPN and CDR2 SVGIG (reference sequence). The CDR3 region has the DNA TGTGCCTGGAGTATGCAGGGTTTCTATGGCTACACCTTC. Its translation: CAWSMQGFYGYTF. Together with reference TRBV30 and TRBJ1-2, the CDR3 gives the full variable domain: SQTIHQWPATLVQPVGSPLSLECTVEGTSNPNLYWYRQAAGRGLQLLFYSVGIGQISSEVPQNLSASRPQDRQFILSSKKLLLSDSGFYLCAWSMQGFYGYTFGSGTRLTVV.

The rearrangement uses TRBV2 and TRBJ2-3; the D gene could be TRBD1 or TRBD2 (5 bases each). The CDR3 covers 15 residues. Trimming cost V 1 base and J 0 bases, with 8 bases left between them. Germline V gene sequence: CDR1 SNHLY, CDR2 FYNNEI. DNA for the CDR3: TGTGCCAGCAGTGAAGGGGGACGGAGCACAGATACGCAGTATTTT. This translates into CASSEGGRSTDTQYF.

Many counts were recorded for this clonotype. The rearrangement links TRBV6-5 to TRBJ2-7, with D possibly TRBD1 on 7 matching bases. CDR1 MNHEY and CDR2 SVGAGI come from the germline V gene. This CDR3 comprises 13 residues. V shed 6 bases and J shed 5 bases, with 14 bases lying between them. In nucleotides, the CDR3 is TGTGCCAGCAGGCAGGGGGGACGGAACGAGCAGTACTTC. This codes for CASRQGGRNEQYF.

In this sample, this clonotype turned up a few times. This chain joins TRBV5-1 and TRBJ2-1; 7 nucleotides agree with TRBD2. Germline assignment: CDR1 SGHRS and CDR2 YFSETQ. V was clipped by 4 bases and J by 5 bases; unmatched bases: 12. This CDR3 has 16 amino acids. As DNA, the CDR3 is TGCGCCAGCAGCAGGACGACCGGGACTACCAACAATGAGCAGTTCTTC. This translates into CASSRTTGTTNNEQFF.

This clonotype was detected many times. This rearrangement joins TRBV28 to TRBJ2-3, with 8 bases fitting TRBD1. The germline V gene has CDR1 MDHEN and CDR2 SYDVKM. Trimming at V came to 4 bases and at J to 1 base, leaving 1 base not matched to a gene. The CDR3 loop spans 14 amino acids. The CDR3 loop is CASSSTGGTDTQYF. As DNA, the CDR3 is TGTGCCAGCAGTTCGACAGGGGGCACAGATACGCAGTATTTT.

V and J are TRBV6-5 and TRBJ2-2, with D possibly being TRBD2 (5 bases). Trimming removed 6 bases from V and 1 base from J, with 12 bases in between. Germline V gene data show CDR1 as MNHEY and CDR2 as SVGAGI. The CDR3 runs to 15 residues. CDR3 protein: CASRRETLNTGELFF. The CDR3 DNA is TGTGCCAGCAGAAGGGAGACCTTGAACACCGGGGAGCTGTTTTTT.

CDR3 sequence (DNA): TGCGCCAGCAGCTTGGGTCGGGAAGGAAATGAGCAGTTCTTC. This encodes CASSLGREGNEQFF. V is TRBV5-1 and J is TRBJ2-1; D is perhaps TRBD2 (5 bases). V was cut by 0 bases and J by 7 bases, with 11 bases left in between. This CDR3 has 14 amino acids. The V gene's germline CDR1 is SGHRS and CDR2 YFSETQ.

This clonotype was counted ten times or more. This rearrangement joins TRBV2 to TRBJ2-2, with D unresolved. The CDR3 length is 14 residues. Germline-derived CDR1 and CDR2 are SNHLY and FYNNEI. Trimming shortened V by 1 base and J by 4 bases, and 7 bases separated the two germline ends. CDR3 in amino acids: CASSEGAPTGELFF. CDR3 nucleotide sequence: TGTGCCAGCAGTGAAGGGGCACCCACCGGGGAGCTGTTTTTT.

This clonotype was picked up many times. The rearrangement links TRBV4-2 to TRBJ2-7; D call uncertain. CDR3 length: 12 residues. In germline, CDR1 is LGHNA, CDR2 YNFKEQ. V lost 1 base and J lost 3, with 4 bases in between. For the CDR3, the DNA is TGTGCCAGCAGCCAAGCCGGCTACGAGCAGTACTTC. This encodes CASSQAGYEQYF.

The genes are TRBV7-8 and TRBJ1-1; weak D call: TRBD1 (5 bases). This CDR3 comprises 13 residues. From germline, CDR1 is SGHVS and CDR2 FQNEAQ. The germline V and J ends were trimmed by 0 bases and 7 bases, with 9 bases remaining between them. The CDR3 DNA reads TGTGCCAGCAGCTTAGCCCGACAGCTTGAAGCTTTCTTT. It translates to CASSLARQLEAFF.

Many counts were recorded for this clonotype. J is TRBJ2-3 and V is TRBV9; D perhaps matches TRBD1 (5 bases). The V end was cut by 0 bases, the J end by 0 bases, with 8 bases between. The CDR3 extends over 15 amino acids. Per the germline V gene, CDR1 is SGDLS and CDR2 is YYNGEE. The CDR3 is CASSVGAGSTDTQYF. The CDR3 region has the DNA TGTGCCAGCAGCGTAGGTGCAGGGAGCACAGATACGCAGTATTTT.

This clonotype was counted many times. This chain joins TRBV5-1 and TRBJ2-7; TRBD1 aligns across 7 bases. Germline CDR1 and CDR2: SGHRS and YFSETQ. The CDR3 consists of 13 residues. V trimming: 0 bases; J trimming: 3 bases; junction bases outside the gene matches: 0. CDR3 nucleotide sequence: TGCGCCAGCAGCTTGGACAGGGGCTACGAGCAGTACTTC. This encodes CASSLDRGYEQYF. Filled out from reference TRBV5-1 and TRBJ2-7, the complete variable domain reads KAGVTQTPRYLIKTRGQQVTLSCSPISGHRSVSWYQQTPGQGLQFLFEYFSETQRNKGNFPGRFSGRQFSNSRSEMNVSTLELGDSALYLCASSLDRGYEQYFGPGTRLTVT.

This clonotype was observed at least ten times. The chain joins TRBV5-1 to TRBJ1-2; no reliable D call. Germline V gene sequence: CDR1 SGHRS, CDR2 YFSETQ. This CDR3 has 14 amino acids. V lost 5 bases and J 6 bases, leaving 17 bases between the germline ends. DNA of the CDR3: TGCGCCAGCAGAGAAGTCACCTCCTCCCATGGCTACACCTTC. This encodes CASREVTSSHGYTF.

This clonotype was seen only a few times. The V gene is TRBV6-5, the J gene TRBJ1-1; D call uncertain. CDR1 is MNHEY, CDR2 SVGAGI, per germline. The CDR3 runs to 13 residues. V dropped 6 bases and J dropped 5 bases, with 13 bases sitting between them. The CDR3 here is CASRLGWRTEAFF. CDR3 coding DNA: TGTGCCAGCAGATTGGGGTGGAGGACTGAAGCTTTCTTT.

This chain links TRBV6-6 with TRBJ2-5, with TRBD2 identical over 7 bases. V gave up 6 bases and J gave up 4 bases; unmatched junction bases: 5. The length of the CDR3 is 13 residues. Germline-derived CDR1 and CDR2 are MNHNY and SVGAGI (reference sequence). The CDR3 loop is CASSSAGVETQYF. Here the CDR3 DNA reads TGTGCCAGCAGCTCCGCGGGGGTAGAGACCCAGTACTTC.

This clonotype was counted many times. The V gene is TRBV7-9, the J gene TRBJ2-1; TRBD1 aligns across 7 bases. This CDR3 comprises 16 residues. J gave up 6 bases and V 5 bases, and 13 bases lay outside the gene matches. Germline V CDR1 and CDR2: SEHNR, FQNEAQ (reference sequence). The CDR3 is CASSPQDRSPGNEQFF. The DNA of the CDR3 is TGTGCCAGCAGCCCCCAGGACAGGTCTCCGGGCAATGAGCAGTTCTTC.

This clonotype was found many times. The rearrangement links TRBV20-1 to TRBJ1-6; tentative D call: TRBD1 (5 bases). CDR3 length: 14 residues. V lost 1 base, J lost 6 bases, and 10 bases lay in between. Germline V gene lookup returns CDR1 DFQATT and CDR2 SNEGSKA (reference sequence). The CDR3 DNA reads as TGCAGTGCTAGAGCAACCGGGACTAATTCACCCCTCCACTTT. Amino acids: CSARATGTNSPLHF.

This chain links TRBV28 with TRBJ2-4; TRBD2 aligns across 9 bases. J was trimmed by 1 base and V by 1 base; bases with no gene match: 8. This CDR3 contains 18 residues. The germline V gene encodes CDR1 MDHEN and CDR2 SYDVKM. This CDR3 reads CASSLFDGLAGAKNIQYF. CDR3 bases: TGTGCCAGCAGTTTATTCGACGGGCTAGCGGGGGCCAAAAACATTCAGTACTTC.